Below, one T cell receptor (beta chain) is given with its context. What it recognizes is unknown. In TCRdb, the reads were re-called with MiXCR into one record per CDR3 protein. The table lists 450,000 to 650,000 distinct CDR3 sequences, just under 40% of them singletons. This record comes from a study of T cell repertoires in cytomegalovirus infection. In the study overall: A matching HLA type, together with CMV infection, was signaled by public TCR beta signatures. Findings of the study overall: HLA-C-restricted CMV-specific TCR beta clonotypes were dominant in the ex vivo response. Public TCR beta family frequency separated CMV-and-HLA carriers, including in an independent cohort.

CDR3 size: 16 residues. After removal of 2 bases from V and 3 bases from J, the junction contained 9 bases not matched to a gene. Germline V gene lookup returns CDR1 SGHDT and CDR2 YYEEEE. Sample: cultured PBMCs, taken from culture after CMV antigen stimulation. The receptor was isolated from a human donor in good health (CMV status not recorded). Some clones in this sample may be carry-over from other donors' samples. The chain has TRBV5-6 and TRBJ2-3; TRBD2 agrees at 7 bases. The chain's CDR3 is CASSLRRELRTDTQYF. The CDR3 region has the DNA TGTGCCAGCAGCTTACGGCGGGAGTTAAGAACAGATACGCAGTATTTT.